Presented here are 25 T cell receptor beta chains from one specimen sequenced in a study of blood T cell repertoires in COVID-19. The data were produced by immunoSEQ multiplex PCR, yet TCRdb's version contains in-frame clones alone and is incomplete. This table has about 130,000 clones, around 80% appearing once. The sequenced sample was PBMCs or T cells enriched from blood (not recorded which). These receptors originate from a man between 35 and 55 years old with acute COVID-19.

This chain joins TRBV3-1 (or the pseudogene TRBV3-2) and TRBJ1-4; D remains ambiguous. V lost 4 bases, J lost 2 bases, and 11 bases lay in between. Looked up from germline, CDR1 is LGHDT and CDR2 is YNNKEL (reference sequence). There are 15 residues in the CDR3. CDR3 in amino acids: CASSPSVETNEKLFF. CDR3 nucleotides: TGTGCCAGCAGCCCTTCGGTCGAGACTAATGAAAAACTGTTTTTT.

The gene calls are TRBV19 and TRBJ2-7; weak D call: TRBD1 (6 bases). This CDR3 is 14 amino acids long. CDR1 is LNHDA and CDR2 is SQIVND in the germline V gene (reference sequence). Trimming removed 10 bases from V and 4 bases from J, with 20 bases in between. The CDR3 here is CATKSLDSLYEQYF. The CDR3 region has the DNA TGTGCCACAAAGTCCCTGGACAGCTTATACGAGCAGTACTTC.

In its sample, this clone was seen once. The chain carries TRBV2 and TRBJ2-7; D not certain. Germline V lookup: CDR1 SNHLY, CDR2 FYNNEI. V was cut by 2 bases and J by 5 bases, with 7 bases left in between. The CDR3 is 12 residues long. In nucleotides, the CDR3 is TGTGCCAGCAGTGAATTCAGGAACGAGCAGTACTTC. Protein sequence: CASSEFRNEQYF.

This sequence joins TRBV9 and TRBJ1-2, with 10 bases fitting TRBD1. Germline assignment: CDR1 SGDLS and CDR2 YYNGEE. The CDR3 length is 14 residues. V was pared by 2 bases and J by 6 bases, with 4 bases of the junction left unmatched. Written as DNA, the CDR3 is TGTGCCAGCAGCGTGGGGACAGGGGAAAATGGCTACACCTTC. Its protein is CASSVGTGENGYTF.

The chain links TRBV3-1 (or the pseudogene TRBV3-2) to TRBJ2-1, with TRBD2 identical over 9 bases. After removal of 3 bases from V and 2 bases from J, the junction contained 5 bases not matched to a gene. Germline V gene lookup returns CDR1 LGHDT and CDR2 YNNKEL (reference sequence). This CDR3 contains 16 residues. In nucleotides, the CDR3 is TGTGCCAGCAGCCATCCCGGGACTAGCCCCTACAATGAGCAGTTCTTC. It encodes CASSHPGTSPYNEQFF.

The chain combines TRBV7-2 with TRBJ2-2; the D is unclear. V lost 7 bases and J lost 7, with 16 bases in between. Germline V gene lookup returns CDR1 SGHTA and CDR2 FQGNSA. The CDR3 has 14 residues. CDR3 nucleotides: TGTGCCAGCACCCAATGGGCCTCCAACGGGGAGCTGTTTTTT. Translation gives CASTQWASNGELFF.

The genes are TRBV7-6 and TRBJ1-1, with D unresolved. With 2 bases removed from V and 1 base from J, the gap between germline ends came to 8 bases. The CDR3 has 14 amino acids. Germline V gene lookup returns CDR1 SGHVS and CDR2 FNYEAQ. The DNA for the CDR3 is TGTGCCAGCAGCTTAAGGGAGACGAACACTGAAGCTTTCTTT. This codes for CASSLRETNTEAFF. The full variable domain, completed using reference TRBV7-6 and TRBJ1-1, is GAGVSQSPRYKVTKRGQDVALRCDPISGHVSLYWYRQALGQGPEFLTYFNYEAQQDKSGLPNDRFSAERPEGSISTLTIQRTEQRDSAMYRCASSLRETNTEAFFGQGTRLTVV.

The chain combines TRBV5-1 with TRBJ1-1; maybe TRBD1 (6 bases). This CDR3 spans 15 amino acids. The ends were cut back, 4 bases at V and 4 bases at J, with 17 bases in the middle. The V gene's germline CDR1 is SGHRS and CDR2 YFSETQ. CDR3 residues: CASSQQGPGITEAFF. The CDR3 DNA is TGCGCCAGCAGCCAACAGGGTCCCGGGATCACTGAAGCTTTCTTT.

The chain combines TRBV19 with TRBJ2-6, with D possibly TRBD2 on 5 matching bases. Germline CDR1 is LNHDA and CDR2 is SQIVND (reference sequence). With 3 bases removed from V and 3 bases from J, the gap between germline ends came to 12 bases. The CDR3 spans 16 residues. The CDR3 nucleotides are TGTGCCAGTAGTATCGGGTCGAGCGGTGGGGCCAACGTCCTGACTTTC. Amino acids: CASSIGSSGGANVLTF.

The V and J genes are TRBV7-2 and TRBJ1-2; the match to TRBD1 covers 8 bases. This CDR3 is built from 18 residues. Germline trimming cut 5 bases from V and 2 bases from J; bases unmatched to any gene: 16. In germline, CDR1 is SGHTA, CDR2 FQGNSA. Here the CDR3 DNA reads TGTGCCAGCAGCCTAAATCCAGGGGGCTTGGGAGGAAACTATGGCTACACCTTC. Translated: CASSLNPGGLGGNYGYTF.

In DNA, the CDR3 is TGTGCCAGCAGCCTCACAGGGAATGGCTACACCTTC. Protein product: CASSLTGNGYTF. The gene calls are TRBV6-5 and TRBJ1-2; D possibly corresponds to TRBD1 (6 bases). The length of the CDR3 is 12 residues. V was trimmed by 6 bases and J by 6 bases, leaving 11 bases between them. The germline V gene encodes CDR1 MNHEY and CDR2 SVGAGI.

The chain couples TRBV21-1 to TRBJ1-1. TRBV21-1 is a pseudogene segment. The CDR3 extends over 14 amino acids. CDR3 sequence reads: CASSKDRRDTEAFF. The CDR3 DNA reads TGTGCCAGCAGCAAAGATAGGAGGGACACTGAAGCTTTCTTT.

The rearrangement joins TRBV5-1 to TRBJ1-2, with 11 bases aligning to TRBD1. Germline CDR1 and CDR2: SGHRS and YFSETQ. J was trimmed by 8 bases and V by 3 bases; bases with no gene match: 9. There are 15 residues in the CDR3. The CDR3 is CASSSSSGQGGGYTF. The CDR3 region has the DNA TGCGCCAGCAGCTCCTCCTCGGGACAGGGGGGAGGCTACACCTTC.

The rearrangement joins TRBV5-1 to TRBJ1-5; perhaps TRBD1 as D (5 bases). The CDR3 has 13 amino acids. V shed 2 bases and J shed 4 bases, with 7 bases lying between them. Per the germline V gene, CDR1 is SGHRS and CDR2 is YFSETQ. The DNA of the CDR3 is TGCGCCAGCAGCTTTTCAGGGAATCAGCCCCAGCATTTT. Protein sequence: CASSFSGNQPQHF.

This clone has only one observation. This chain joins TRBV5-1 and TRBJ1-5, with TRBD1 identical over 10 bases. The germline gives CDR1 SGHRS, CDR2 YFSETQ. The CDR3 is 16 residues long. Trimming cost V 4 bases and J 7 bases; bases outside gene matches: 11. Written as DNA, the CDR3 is TGCGCCAGCAGCGCCCTAGGACAGGGGGATGGACAGCCCCAGCATTTT. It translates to CASSALGQGDGQPQHF.

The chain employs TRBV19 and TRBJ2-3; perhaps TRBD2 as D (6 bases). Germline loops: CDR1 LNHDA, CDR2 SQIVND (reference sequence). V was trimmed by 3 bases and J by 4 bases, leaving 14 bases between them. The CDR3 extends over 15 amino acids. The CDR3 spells CASSILTGVADTQYF. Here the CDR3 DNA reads TGTGCCAGTAGTATTCTAACGGGAGTGGCAGATACGCAGTATTTT. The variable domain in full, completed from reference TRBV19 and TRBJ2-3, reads DGGITQSPKYLFRKEGQNVTLSCEQNLNHDAMYWYRQDPGQGLRLIYYSQIVNDFQKGDIAEGYSVSREKKESFPLTVTSAQKNPTAFYLCASSILTGVADTQYFGPGTRLTVL.

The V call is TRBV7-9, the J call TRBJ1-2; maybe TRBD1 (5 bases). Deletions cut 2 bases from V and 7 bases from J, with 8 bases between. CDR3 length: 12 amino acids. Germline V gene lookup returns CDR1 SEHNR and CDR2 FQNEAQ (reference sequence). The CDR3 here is CASSLSTGGYTF. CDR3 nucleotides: TGTGCCAGCAGCTTAAGCACAGGTGGCTACACCTTC. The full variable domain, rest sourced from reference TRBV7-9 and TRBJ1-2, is DTGVSQNPRHKITKRGQNVTFRCDPISEHNRLYWYRQTLGQGPEFLTYFQNEAQLEKSRLLSDRFSAERPKGSFSTLEIQRTEQGDSAMYLCASSLSTGGYTFGSGTRLTVV.

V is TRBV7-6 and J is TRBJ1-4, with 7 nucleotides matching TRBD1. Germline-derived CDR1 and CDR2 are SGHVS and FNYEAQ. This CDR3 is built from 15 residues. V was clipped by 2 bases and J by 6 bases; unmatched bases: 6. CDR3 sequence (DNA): TGTGCCAGCAGCTTAATGGACAGGAATCATGAAAAACTGTTTTTT. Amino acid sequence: CASSLMDRNHEKLFF.

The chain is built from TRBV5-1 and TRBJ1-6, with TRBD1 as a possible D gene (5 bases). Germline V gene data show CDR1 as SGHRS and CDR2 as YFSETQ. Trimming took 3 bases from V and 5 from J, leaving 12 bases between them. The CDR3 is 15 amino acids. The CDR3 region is CASSSQGTHNSPLHF. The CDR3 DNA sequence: TGCGCCAGCAGCTCGCAGGGAACTCATAATTCACCCCTCCACTTT.

The CDR3 region has the DNA TGTGCCAGCAGCTTGAACAGGGTTTCGGAGACCCAGTACTTC. This encodes CASSLNRVSETQYF. The rearrangement links TRBV5-6 to TRBJ2-5, with D perhaps TRBD1 (6 bases). The V gene lost 1 base and the J gene lost 5 bases, with 12 bases spanning the gap. Germline V gives CDR1 SGHDT, CDR2 YYEEEE. The CDR3 totals 14 residues.

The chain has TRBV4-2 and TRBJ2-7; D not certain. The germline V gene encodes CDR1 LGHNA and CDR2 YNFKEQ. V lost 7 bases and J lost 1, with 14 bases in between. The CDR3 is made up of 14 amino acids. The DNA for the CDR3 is TGTGCCAGCATTAACTCCCCACCTTCCTACGAGCAGTACTTC. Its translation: CASINSPPSYEQYF.

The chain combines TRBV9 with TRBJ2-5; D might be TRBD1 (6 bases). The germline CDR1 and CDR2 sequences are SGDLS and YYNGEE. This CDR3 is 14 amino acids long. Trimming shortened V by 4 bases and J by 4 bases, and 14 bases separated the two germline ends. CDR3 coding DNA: TGTGCCAGCAGCCCCCCGGTCAGGGGAGAGACCCAGTACTTC. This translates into CASSPPVRGETQYF.

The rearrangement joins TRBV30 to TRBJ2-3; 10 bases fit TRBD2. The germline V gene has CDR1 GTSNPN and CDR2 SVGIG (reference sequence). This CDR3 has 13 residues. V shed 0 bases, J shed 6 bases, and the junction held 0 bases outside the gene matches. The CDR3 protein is CAWSVLAGDTQYF. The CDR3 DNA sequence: TGTGCCTGGAGTGTACTAGCGGGGGATACGCAGTATTTT.

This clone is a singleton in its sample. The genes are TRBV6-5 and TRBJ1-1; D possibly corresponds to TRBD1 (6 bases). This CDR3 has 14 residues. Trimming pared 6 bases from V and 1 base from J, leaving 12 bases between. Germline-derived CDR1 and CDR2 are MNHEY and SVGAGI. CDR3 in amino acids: CASSRGGANTEAFF. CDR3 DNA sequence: TGTGCCAGCAGCCGGGGGGGCGCGAACACTGAAGCTTTCTTT.

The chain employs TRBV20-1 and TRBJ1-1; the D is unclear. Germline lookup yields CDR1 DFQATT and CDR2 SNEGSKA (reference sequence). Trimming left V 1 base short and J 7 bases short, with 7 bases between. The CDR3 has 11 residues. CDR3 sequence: CSARASSEAFF. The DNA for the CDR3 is TGCAGTGCTAGAGCATCCAGTGAAGCTTTCTTT.